This paragraph covers one TCR beta chain sequence. Its antigen remains unknown. The CDR3 contains 14 residues. V dropped 5 bases and J dropped 2; count of bases not matched to a gene: 6. The germline V gene encodes CDR1 DFQATT and CDR2 SNEGSKA (reference sequence). The data belong to a study of T cells after yellow fever vaccination. Study results and caveats: A small share of clonotypes appeared in both CD4 and CD8 compartments.

MiXCR, applied by TCRdb to the 5' RACE reads, yields one record per CDR3 protein. The sample gives 300,000 or so distinct CDR3 sequences, roughly 13% of which show up once; around 0.55% is in the top ten. The sequence was collected from a young man who received the YFV17D yellow fever vaccine. The V and J genes are TRBV20-1 and TRBJ2-3; 8 nucleotides agree with TRBD2. The sequences come from CD4+ T cells sorted from PBMCs, collected 45 days after the yellow fever booster vaccination. CDR3 coding DNA: TGCAGTGCTTCCTATAGCGGGACCACAGATACGCAGTATTTT. Residues: CSASYSGTTDTQYF.